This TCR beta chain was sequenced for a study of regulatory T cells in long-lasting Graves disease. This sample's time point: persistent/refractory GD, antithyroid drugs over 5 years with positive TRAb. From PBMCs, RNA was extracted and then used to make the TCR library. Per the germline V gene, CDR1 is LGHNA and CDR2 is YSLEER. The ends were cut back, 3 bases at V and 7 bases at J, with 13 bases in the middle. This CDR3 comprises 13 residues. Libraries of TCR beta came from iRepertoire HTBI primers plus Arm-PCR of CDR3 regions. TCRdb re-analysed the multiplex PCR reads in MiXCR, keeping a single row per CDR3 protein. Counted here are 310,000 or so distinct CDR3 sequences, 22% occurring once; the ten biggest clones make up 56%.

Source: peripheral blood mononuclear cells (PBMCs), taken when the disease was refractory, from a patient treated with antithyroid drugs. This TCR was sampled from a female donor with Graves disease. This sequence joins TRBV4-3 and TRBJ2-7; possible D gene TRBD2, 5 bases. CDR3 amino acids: CASSQGALREQYF. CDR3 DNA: TGCGCCAGCAGCCAGGGAGCCCTTCGGGAGCAGTACTTC.